This entry features one TCR beta chain sequence. The clone's antigen remains unknown. No much larger clone exists at a distance of one base, and base qualities are not known. These data come from a study of RUNX1 and TCR beta rearrangement in T-cell leukemia (dated by TCRdb to the early 2020s). Background on the whole study: The comparison of TCR beta rearrangements and CDR3 junctions set fewer than 15 T-ALLs carrying mono-allelic acquired RUNX1 mutations against 10 to 11 T-ALLs that were RUNX1 wildtype. In the mutated group, every RUNX1 mutation was heterozygous, with approximately nine located in the Runt homology domain and a few in the transactivation domain. The RUNX1 wildtype T-ALLs were matched for an immature maturation arrest stage, which was defined as lacking cytoplasmic or surface TCR beta protein. To allow a comparison of D1 versus D2 segments, the RUNX1 wildtype T-ALLs were chosen so that each carried at least incomplete clonal TCR beta rearrangements. The RUNX1-mutated T-ALLs covered a wider range of maturation arrest stages, including cases that were arrested before TCR beta rearrangement began. Human T-ALL TCR beta rearrangements were analyzed to compare with results from a Runx1 knockout mouse model. RUNX1 mutation status of the T-ALL cases had been determined in an earlier study. GRAALL-2003 and GRAALL-2005 were the multicentric trials. Genescan analysis following EuroClonality multiplex PCR on genomic DNA was used to assess TCR rearrangements. Summary of the overall study and its limitations: The number of available clonal rearrangements was too small to assess TCR beta CDR3 length or D segment truncation in T-ALLs. A smaller share of RUNX1-mutated T-ALLs had clonal TCR beta rearrangements (around 62%) than has been reported for T-ALL in general (over 75%). Usage of the TCR beta J1 cluster was similar in RUNX1-mutated and wildtype T-ALLs, showing no significant difference. TCR beta D1 segment usage did not differ significantly between RUNX1-mutated (83%) and wildtype (around 60%) T-ALL clonal rearrangements.

Taken from cysteine to phenylalanine, the CDR3 has 15 residues. Solely the CDR3 DNA is kept, with 45 bases framed from the first base. V is cut back by 4 bases and J by 2 bases, with 5 bases in the junction unmatched. Library method: PCR. The instrument given in TCRdb is Illumina MiSeq. Next generation amplicon sequencing was used to characterize TCR beta DJ and VDJ rearrangements. Under the source paper's analysis protocol: Clonal TCR beta rearrangements were identified by analyzing amplicon sequencing data with the Vidjil software. TCR beta rearrangement characteristics were compared between RUNX1-mutated and wildtype groups using two-tailed Fisher exact tests. Starting from the raw public reads, TCRdb applied fastp trimming at Q25, assembled clones with MiXCR and retained in-frame beta chains. Duplicate CDR3 protein sequences are folded into a single record with the most common DNA and genes. The authors' filters were not applied to this entry. Present in this sample are 540 or so distinct CDR3 sequences, about 40% of which were seen just once. 95% to 98% of the sample lies in the top ten.

For oncotyping and quantification of minimal residual disease, T-ALL samples were taken at diagnosis from children and adults treated according to protocol. The sample consisted of blood. The receptor was isolated from a female donor with T-cell acute lymphoblastic leukemia. This chain is built from TRBV12-3 or TRBV12-4 and TRBJ2-7; 10 bases in the junction line up with TRBD2. CDR3 region: CASSSSGGVTYEQYF. The DNA sequence is given as TGTGCCAGCAGTTCCAGCGGGGGGGTCACCTACGAGCAGTACTTC.